The present TCR beta chain was sequenced within a study of molecular identifiers for immune sequencing clone quantification. Broader study findings: Reportedly, one cell's Jurkat TCR RNA was detected within 1,100,000 naive CD8 cells. Identical TCR molecules sharing a barcode could underestimate highly expanded clone sizes. Effector cells had over 98% of their molecules in clones above 20 RNA copies, while naive cells had under 1%.

In the case of this clonotype: Its antigen remains unidentified.

Trimming removed 1 base from V and 2 bases from J, with 8 bases in between. This CDR3 is 14 amino acids long. The V gene's germline CDR1 is SGHDN and CDR2 FVKESK. Previously described methods with listed TCR primers produced the bulk TCR libraries. TCRdb reprocessed the PCR reads with MiXCR, giving one entry per CDR3 protein. Of around 460,000 distinct CDR3 sequences detected, under 30% appear once; the ten largest clones hold 0.76%. This chain connects TRBV14 to TRBJ1-1; D not certain. The sequenced sample was naive CD8+ T cells from blood, with Jurkat cell RNA spiked in. Described subset: FACS-sorted CD8+CD4-CCR7+CD45RA+ naive T cells. The sequence was obtained from a human donor in good health. Some libraries in this study had Jurkat cell RNA spiked in. Written as DNA, the CDR3 is TGTGCCAGCAGCCAAGGGCCAGAAAACACTGAAGCTTTCTTT. The encoded protein is CASSQGPENTEAFF. The full variable domain, rest sourced from reference TRBV14 and TRBJ1-1, is EAGVTQFPSHSVIEKGQTVTLRCDPISGHDNLYWYRRVMGKEIKFLLHFVKESKQDESGMPNNRFLAERTGGTYSTLKVQPAELEDSGVYFCASSQGPENTEAFFGQGTRLTVV.